Here is one TCR beta chain with its context. It has no known antigen specificity. Base qualities are missing; no much larger clone stands one base away. In total, 630 or so healthy bone marrow donors made up the cohort. Cohort members were all nominally healthy when sampled, although unrecorded immune exposures were likely present. The donor was CMV seropositive and belonged to the group of 250 to 300 seropositive cohort members. A peripheral blood sample was collected from each donor, and TCR beta sequencing was performed on peripheral blood mononuclear cells. The Qiagen DNeasy Blood Extraction Kit was used to extract genomic DNA from the blood cell samples. This entry belongs to a study of cytomegalovirus exposure and HLA in healthy donors (dated by TCRdb to between 2016 and 2019). About the study as a whole: In an earlier analysis of roughly 500 of the donors, less than 350 Gb of sequence data and 90 million to 120 million unique TCR beta sequences from 180 million or so T cells were reported. An early release covering about 600 HLA-typed donors comprised about 320 gigabases of sequencing data and approximately 80 million unique TCR sequences. Among the 398 genotyped donors, roughly 80% belonged to the genetic ancestry cluster associated with self-reported Caucasian donors. The study was designed to test whether signatures of past pathogen exposure could be identified by cataloging public T cell receptors. The study used immunosequencing to profile the T cell repertoires of around 600 subjects and linked those repertoires to cytomegalovirus serostatus. A separate validation cohort of about 110 different subjects was used in addition to the roughly 620-subject first cohort. To predict cytomegalovirus infection status, the study brought together high-throughput TCR immunosequencing, statistical association of individual TCRs with disease status, and machine learning. In a later analysis, previously published TCR beta repertoires from about 670 donors were re-analyzed and high-resolution HLA genotyping was added so that TCR occurrence patterns could be studied. In the later analysis, no new phenotypic data were used to find candidate immune exposures; instead, reliance was placed on TCR beta sequences and their occurrence across donors. In an earlier analysis of 587 of the donors, high-throughput TCR beta sequencing was used to judge whether each TCR beta V gene segment behaved as functional or pseudogenic. Donor age, sex, ethnicity and CMV serostatus were compiled alongside the repertoire data. Genome-wide SNP genotypes for about 60% of the roughly 700 donors were used in a later genetic analysis, which treated that subset as a discovery cohort. All discovery cohort repertoires had been generated on a single sequencing platform. HLA typing covered class I and class II loci at four-digit resolution. Typing coverage differed by locus: A, B, C, DRB1 and DQB1 were typed in roughly 629-630 donors, DQA1 in approximately 520, DPA1 in over 600, and DPB1 in approximately 450. Roughly five DR-DQ haplotypes were handled as single units for association and clustering, since linkage in the cohort was strong. Among a few hundred genotyped donors of the cohort, an average of approximately 240,000 unique TCR beta nucleotide sequences were sequenced per donor, roughly a sixth of them non-productive.

In the germline V gene, CDR1 corresponds to SGHVS and CDR2 to FQNEAQ. The CDR3 contains 18 residues, cysteine and phenylalanine counted. Only CDR3 DNA is held: 54 bases, read in frame from base 1. V is reduced by 3 bases and J by 0 bases, leaving a spacing of 18 bases between them. Receptor amplification or capture employed the immunoSEQ multiplex PCR assay. The multiplex PCR relied on a mix of 60 forward primers for TCR Vbeta segments and 13 reverse primers for TCR Jbeta segments. Amplification of the CDR3 region of rearranged TCR beta genes was performed with a multiplex PCR assay on genomic DNA. The amplified TCR beta libraries were sequenced on the Illumina HiSeq System as 87-base-pair reads. In the source study's methods: A later analysis tallied some 79 million unique TCR beta chains across the approximately 670 repertoires, and some 10 million of those chains were shared by two or more donors. Raw reads were error-corrected and collapsed into unique sequences by a nearest-neighbor algorithm in which closely related sequences were merged to remove PCR and sequencing errors. Alignment of CDR3 sequences to IMGT reference sequences was used to assign V, D and J gene segments. For a sequence to be retained, a match of at least six nucleotides was required to both a V gene segment and a J gene segment. A rearrangement was called productive if the CDR3 had no stop codons and remained in frame with V and J, and every other rearrangement was called non-productive. Following IMGT convention, CDR3 was defined as the stretch from the second conserved V-encoded cysteine up to the conserved J-encoded phenylalanine. Sequences without an unambiguous match to a single V gene segment were excluded from the earlier analysis of 500 to 700 of the donors. In an earlier analysis of roughly 600 of the donors, a V segment was called functional when productive rearrangements were above 56.7%, and segregating when the standard deviation between donors exceeded 5%. A statistical classification framework was built for diagnosing cytomegalovirus status from the catalog of TCR beta chain sequences. A later analysis assigned V and J genes by comparing TCR nucleotide sequences with IMGT/GENE-DB human TR gene sequences. A later analysis assigned CDR3 sequences and most-parsimonious VDJ recombination scenarios with the TCRdist pipeline. A later analysis defined each TCR beta chain by its CDR3 amino acid sequence plus V-gene family, and excluded reads lacking a unique V-gene family. A later analysis removed 550 to 650 highly shared, low-generation-probability nucleotide sequences to deal with suspected cross-contamination and a sequencing artifact. For each public chain, a later analysis derived a clonal expansion index from normalized ranks of inferred template counts within each repertoire. Generation probabilities in a later analysis came from a VDJ recombination model fitted to out-of-frame rearrangements, and those results were checked against IGoR. In a later analysis, hypergeometric tests were used to score TCR-TCR, TCR-HLA and TCR-CMV co-occurrence, with a repertoire-size bias correction applied to TCR pairs. A later analysis estimated false discovery rates by permuting HLA or CMV assignments 20 times. In a later analysis, co-occurring TCRs were grouped using DBSCAN, and TCRdist sequence similarity was added for clustering within HLA-allele-positive subsets. Repertoires with fewer than 30,000 or more than 120,000 public chains were left out of co-occurrence clustering, as were four to six repertoires with anomalous nucleotide sharing. TCRdb limited this immuneACCESS table to in-frame rearrangements with V and J called. A share of clones is missing; checked studies link under half to unresolved V genes, and the rest is unexplained. The DNA gave D and trimming, while V, J and clone size come from that table. The sample table contains 300,000 or so clones; only one count was recorded for almost 85% of them. More than 1.5% of the sample is held by the ten biggest clonotypes.

What the authors observed across the whole study: When HLA alleles, especially DR and DQ, strongly co-occurred, attributing TCR associations to individual alleles was difficult. The study listed around 160 TCR beta chains as associated with cytomegalovirus. It was suggested by the authors that the approach could potentially be generalized to other disease states and immunological phenotypes. Compared with equally common non-associated chains, HLA-associated TCR beta chains in a later analysis were more clonally expanded and had lower generation probabilities. An association between a missense DCLRE1C variant and V-gene and J-gene trimming of TCR beta chains was found in a later genetic analysis and replicated in an independent cohort. A later genetic analysis reported fewer N-insertions in productive TCRs among donors in an Asian-associated ancestry cluster than the roughly 640-donor mean. The only immune exposure information available for the cohort was CMV serostatus. The classifier was reported to diagnose cytomegalovirus status with high specificity and sensitivity in both the original and validation cohorts. In vitro tests confirmed that a few of the cytomegalovirus-associated TCR beta chains recognize cytomegalovirus antigens. A group of highly shared sequence variants was considered likely to be a technical artifact of the sequencing pipeline. In a later analysis, most CMV-associated TCR beta chains were found to appear HLA-restricted, with HLA associations seemingly driven largely by CMV exposure. Linkage disequilibrium might explain the correlated functional status among segregating V segments, but an unknown experimental factor could not be excluded. Presence/absence analyses assumed roughly uniform sequencing depth across donors, an assumption that may not hold. A later analysis found that TCR association rates varied across HLA loci, with DRB1 alleles showing the most associated TCRs and HLA-C alleles the fewest. The 87-base-pair reads could not distinguish some IMGT-functional V segments, including TRBV6-2 and TRBV6-3, so those segments were excluded. A further reported finding was that TCR beta sequences accurately predicted the HLA-A and HLA-B alleles for most subjects in the first cohort. In this cohort, only TCR beta chains were sequenced, and detectable features were limited by the absence of alpha or paired-chain data. Most TCR sequences were seen in very few donors, while some public TCRs were found in many individuals. According to a later analysis, parvovirus B19, influenza, CMV and Epstein-Barr virus appeared linked to several top co-occurrence clusters. A later analysis associated roughly 17,000 TCR beta sequences with specific HLA alleles at a false discovery rate of 0.05. In an earlier analysis of around 500 of the donors, most TCR beta V segments appeared in productive rearrangements about 87% or about 30% of the time, broadly matching IMGT annotations. HLA typing was unavailable for some donors at each locus, so association tests used only the typed subset. Because counts were too low, about 17 rarely observed V segments, including chromosome 9 orphons, were excluded from the earlier analysis of 587 of the donors.

The sample consisted of PBMCs. The receptor chain draws on TRBV7-8 and TRBJ1-3, with TRBD1 as a weak D call on 6 bases. The TCR comes from a middle-aged woman in good health and CMV-seropositive. The DNA reads TGTGCCAGCAGCTTCTTTCCGGGACAACAGTTCTCTGGAAACACCATATATTTT. This codes for CASSFFPGQQFSGNTIYF.